This TCR beta chain was profiled in a study of T cell repertoires in cytomegalovirus infection (dated by TCRdb to between 2018 and 2021). Study-level background: Alongside well-studied HLA-B-restricted epitopes, the peptide stimulations were aimed at recently identified HLA-C-restricted CMV epitopes, whose presentation resists viral immunomodulation. Because public TCR beta signatures pointed to carriage of CMV infection together with the matching HLA type, the HLA type of each donor mattered for the analysis.

This sample was sequenced with an Illumina HiSeq 1500. The public reads were reprocessed in TCRdb via fastp at Q25 and MiXCR, keeping in-frame beta chains. Each record represents a unique CDR3 protein, reported with the most common genes and DNA among its rows. Across this sample there are about 500,000 distinct CDR3 sequences, with around a third seen only once. The ten largest clones take up 17% of the sample. What the treatment or condition label conveys for this sample: in vitro stimulation with specific CMV peptide epitopes to enrich CMV-specific T cells. This clonotype showed up just a few times. Its binding antigen is unknown. No quality values exist for individual bases; no much larger clone is one base distant. Here is what the overall study found, with its caveats: The ex vivo response was dominated by HLA-C-restricted CMV-specific TCR beta clonotypes, which also provided the single most frequent clonotype in two of eight donors. In both this cohort and an independent cohort of 352 donors, the cumulative frequency of public TCR beta family members distinguished carriers of CMV infection plus the relevant HLA type.

From the cysteine up to the phenylalanine, the CDR3 has a length of 15 residues. Of all the DNA, just the CDR3 is kept, 45 bases in frame from base 1. Taken from the germline V gene (reference sequence), the CDR1 and CDR2 loops are LNHDA and SQIVND. V and J are trimmed by 6 bases and 5 bases, and the gene matches miss 9 bases of the junction. This chain joins TRBV19 to TRBJ2-5; TRBD2 matches 10 bases in the middle. The sequencing here drew on cultured PBMCs, taken from culture after CMV antigen stimulation. The TCR comes from a human donor in good health (CMV status not recorded). Some clones in this sample may be carry-over from other donors' samples. The nucleotide sequence is given as TGTGCCAGTAGATCCCTTCAGCGGGGGGGGGAGACCCAGTACTTC. It is translated as CASRSLQRGGETQYF.